This T cell receptor beta chain was obtained from a study of CD8 T cells in Susac syndrome. The RNA input was 0.5 to 1 ug, and it was reverse transcribed with random hexamers. TCRdb redid the calling of the immunoSEQ multiplex PCR reads with MiXCR, one entry per CDR3 protein. The top ten hold about 0.087% of the sample, which has roughly 120,000 distinct CDR3 sequences, roughly 93% seen once. The CDR3 covers 13 residues. V was pared by 4 bases and J by 7 bases, with 16 bases between. Per the germline V gene, CDR1 is DFQATT and CDR2 is SNEGSKA (reference sequence). This chain links TRBV20-1 with TRBJ1-1; a possible D gene is TRBD1 (5 bases). The sequenced sample consisted of CD4+ T cells from PBMCs. This sequence was found in a human donor with multiple sclerosis. Written as DNA, the CDR3 is TGCAGTGCTATCCCCGGGACGCGAGATGAAGCTTTCTTT. Amino acid sequence: CSAIPGTRDEAFF.